This T cell receptor beta chain was found in a study of blood T cell repertoires in COVID-19. Clones were sequenced by immunoSEQ multiplex PCR, and TCRdb holds only the in-frame ones, with some missing. The data show some 160,000 clones, with around 83% seen just once and roughly 18% held by the top ten. This CDR3 region has 14 residues. V was clipped by 5 bases and J by 2 bases; unmatched bases: 1. The germline V gene has CDR1 MNHEY and CDR2 SMNVEV (reference sequence). The rearrangement uses TRBV27 and TRBJ2-7; 12 bases are shared with TRBD2. The sequenced sample consisted of peripheral blood. The source of this sequence is a woman between 65 and 79 years old who had recovered from COVID-19. CDR3 protein: CASSRTSGTYEQYF. The DNA for the CDR3 is TGTGCCAGCAGTCGGACTAGCGGGACCTACGAGCAGTACTTC.